This is a list of T cell receptor beta chains from one sample in a study of spatial heterogeneity in lung cancer. TCRdb reprocessed the 5' RACE reads with MiXCR, giving one entry per CDR3 protein. The table lists about 5,700 distinct CDR3 sequences, roughly 15% of them singletons. Sequenced here: lung tumor tissue, sampled at surgery. All receptors derive from a male donor with early-stage non-small cell lung cancer. Each CDR3 is given with its conserved first and last residue. Each record gives: V gene, J gene, D gene, clone size, CDR3 DNA, CDR3 protein. D genes are given only for firm matches. Clone size, where shown, is once, few, many, or a class for clones that have expanded.

v_call: TRBV2
j_call: TRBJ2-1
d_call: -
clone_size: -
cdr3_nt: TGTGCCAGCAGCAATGGACAGCGATCCTACAATGAGCAGTTCTTC
cdr3_aa: CASSNGQRSYNEQFF

v_call: TRBV5-5
j_call: TRBJ1-6
d_call: -
clone_size: -
cdr3_nt: TGTGCCAGCAGCTTGGAGGGCTCCGATTCACCCCTCCACTTT
cdr3_aa: CASSLEGSDSPLHF

v_call: TRBV2
j_call: TRBJ1-2
d_call: TRBD1
clone_size: many
cdr3_nt: TGTGCCAGCAGAAGGACAGGGGAAAGCTACACCTTC
cdr3_aa: CASRRTGESYTF

v_call: TRBV9
j_call: TRBJ2-1
d_call: TRBD1
clone_size: medium-sized
cdr3_nt: TGTGCCAGCAGCGTAGCTTTGGGACAGGGGGTTGAGCAGTTCTTC
cdr3_aa: CASSVALGQGVEQFF

v_call: TRBV28
j_call: TRBJ2-7
d_call: TRBD1
clone_size: -
cdr3_nt: TGTGCCAGCAGTCTACCCGGGACAGGGTCCTACGAGCAGTACTTC
cdr3_aa: CASSLPGTGSYEQYF

v_call: TRBV12-3/TRBV12-4
j_call: TRBJ2-5
d_call: -
clone_size: large
cdr3_nt: TGTGCCAGCAGTCCTGAAGAGACCCAGTACTTC
cdr3_aa: CASSPEETQYF

v_call: TRBV12-3/TRBV12-4
j_call: TRBJ1-2
d_call: TRBD1
clone_size: -
cdr3_nt: TGTGCCATCCAGGGGGTATATGGCTACACCTTC
cdr3_aa: CAIQGVYGYTF

v_call: TRBV7-2
j_call: TRBJ2-5
d_call: TRBD2
clone_size: -
cdr3_nt: TGTGCCAGCAGCTTGGGTCTAGCGGGAGAGACCCAGTACTTC
cdr3_aa: CASSLGLAGETQYF

v_call: TRBV30
j_call: TRBJ1-6
d_call: TRBD1
clone_size: -
cdr3_nt: TGTGCCTGGAGGGGGCAGGGGGCGCATAATTCACCCCTCCACTTT
cdr3_aa: CAWRGQGAHNSPLHF

v_call: TRBV28
j_call: TRBJ1-5
d_call: TRBD1
clone_size: medium-sized
cdr3_nt: TGTGCCAGCACTGGACAGGGGAACAATCAGCCCCAGCATTTT
cdr3_aa: CASTGQGNNQPQHF

v_call: TRBV2
j_call: TRBJ1-2
d_call: -
clone_size: medium-sized
cdr3_nt: TGTGCCAGCACCTCGGAGGGGGGTTATGACTATGGCTACACCTTC
cdr3_aa: CASTSEGGYDYGYTF

v_call: TRBV6-5
j_call: TRBJ1-1
d_call: TRBD1
clone_size: many
cdr3_nt: TGTGCCAGCAGTTACTCGACAACAGGGGGAGGCACTGAAGCTTTCTTT
cdr3_aa: CASSYSTTGGGTEAFF

v_call: TRBV10-3
j_call: TRBJ1-4
d_call: -
clone_size: many
cdr3_nt: TGTGCCATCAGTGACGGGTCAACTAATGAAAAACTGTTTTTT
cdr3_aa: CAISDGSTNEKLFF

v_call: TRBV29-1
j_call: TRBJ2-1
d_call: -
clone_size: many
cdr3_nt: TGCAGCGTGCCGCGGAGGGGGGGCTTCTACAATGAGCAGTTCTTC
cdr3_aa: CSVPRRGGFYNEQFF

v_call: TRBV7-9
j_call: TRBJ1-3
d_call: TRBD1
clone_size: many
cdr3_nt: TGTGCCAGCAGCTTGGGACAGGGGAGCTCTGGAAACACCATATATTTT
cdr3_aa: CASSLGQGSSGNTIYF

v_call: TRBV24-1
j_call: TRBJ1-2
d_call: -
clone_size: many
cdr3_nt: TGTGCCACCAGAGCCGGGACTCCCAACTATGGCTACACCTTC
cdr3_aa: CATRAGTPNYGYTF

v_call: TRBV4-3
j_call: TRBJ2-3
d_call: TRBD2
clone_size: medium-sized
cdr3_nt: TGCGCCAGCAGCCCCGGACTAGCGGGGGGGCCTAGCACAGATACGCAGTATTTT
cdr3_aa: CASSPGLAGGPSTDTQYF

v_call: TRBV27
j_call: TRBJ2-7
d_call: TRBD2
clone_size: medium-sized
cdr3_nt: TGTGCCAGCAGTTTACGCGGGGGACCCTACGAGCAGTACTTC
cdr3_aa: CASSLRGGPYEQYF

v_call: TRBV6-1
j_call: TRBJ2-3
d_call: TRBD2
clone_size: medium-sized
cdr3_nt: TGTGCCAGCTTAGGCGGGGGGGCCGCAGATACGCAGTATTTT
cdr3_aa: CASLGGGAADTQYF

v_call: TRBV19
j_call: TRBJ2-1
d_call: -
clone_size: -
cdr3_nt: TGTGCCAGTAGTATAGGACAGTCAGAGCAGTTCTTC
cdr3_aa: CASSIGQSEQFF

v_call: TRBV6-5
j_call: TRBJ2-5
d_call: -
clone_size: medium-sized
cdr3_nt: TGTGCCAGCAGGGCCCCTGCGGAGGGGGGAGAGACCCAGTACTTC
cdr3_aa: CASRAPAEGGETQYF

v_call: TRBV7-9
j_call: TRBJ2-2
d_call: -
clone_size: medium-sized
cdr3_nt: TGTGCCAGCAGCTTAGCCCTTGCGGGACTCACGAACACCGGGGAGCTGTTTTTT
cdr3_aa: CASSLALAGLTNTGELFF

v_call: TRBV4-2
j_call: TRBJ2-2
d_call: TRBD2
clone_size: medium-sized
cdr3_nt: TGTGCCAGCAGCCATGGCGGGGGGGCTGGCACCGGGGAGCTGTTTTTT
cdr3_aa: CASSHGGGAGTGELFF

v_call: TRBV18
j_call: TRBJ2-3
d_call: -
clone_size: once
cdr3_nt: TGTGCCAGCTCACCACCTTCGCGCACAGATACGCAGTATTTT
cdr3_aa: CASSPPSRTDTQYF

v_call: TRBV29-1
j_call: TRBJ2-7
d_call: -
clone_size: -
cdr3_nt: TGCAGCGTTGTGGCGGGGAGGAGCTCCTACGAGCAGTACTTC
cdr3_aa: CSVVAGRSSYEQYF

v_call: TRBV28
j_call: TRBJ2-1
d_call: TRBD1
clone_size: medium-sized
cdr3_nt: TGTGCCAGCAGACGGGACAGCTTCTACAATGAGCAGTTCTTC
cdr3_aa: CASRRDSFYNEQFF

v_call: TRBV7-9
j_call: TRBJ1-2
d_call: -
clone_size: few
cdr3_nt: TGTGCCAGCAGCCCAGGGTCCTATGGCTACACCTTC
cdr3_aa: CASSPGSYGYTF

v_call: TRBV11-2
j_call: TRBJ2-4
d_call: -
clone_size: medium-sized
cdr3_nt: TGTGCCAGCAGTTCCCCGGGCGTCTCTGGGAACATTCAGTACTTC
cdr3_aa: CASSSPGVSGNIQYF

v_call: TRBV29-1
j_call: TRBJ2-5
d_call: -
clone_size: -
cdr3_nt: TGCAGCGTTGACTTCATAATCCCCGGGAGCCGAAGGGAGACCCAGTACTTC
cdr3_aa: CSVDFIIPGSRRETQYF

v_call: TRBV5-1
j_call: TRBJ2-2
d_call: -
clone_size: medium-sized
cdr3_nt: TGCGCCAGCAGCTTGAACCCTTCCGGGGAGAACACCGGGGAGCTGTTTTTT
cdr3_aa: CASSLNPSGENTGELFF

v_call: TRBV5-6
j_call: TRBJ1-1
d_call: -
clone_size: medium-sized
cdr3_nt: TGTGCCAGCACCGTGGGACCGAACACTGAAGCTTTCTTT
cdr3_aa: CASTVGPNTEAFF